A selection of T cell receptor beta chains follows, all from one sample in a study of OX40 agonist ivuxolimab in advanced cancers. TCRdb's table, derived via immunoSEQ multiplex PCR, lists solely in-frame clones and lacks some. Among about 71,000 clones listed, approximately 94% were seen once. Here the sequenced sample was CD4+ or CD8+ T cells sorted from blood, taken in a trial of the OX40 agonist ivuxolimab. These receptors all stem from an adult with an advanced solid tumor such as melanoma, head and neck, liver or kidney cancer. CDR3s include the opening cysteine and the closing phenylalanine or tryptophan. The order of the fields is clone size, V gene, J gene, D gene, CDR3 DNA, CDR3 protein. D genes are given only for firm matches. Part of the rows lack a size; the others show once, few, many or a class for expanded clones.

abundance: .; v_gene: TRBV27; j_gene: TRBJ2-5; d_gene: .; CDR3nt: TGTGCCAGCAAACCTAGCTGGCCAGAGACCCAGTACTTC; CDR3aa: CASKPSWPETQYF
abundance: .; v_gene: TRBV11-3; j_gene: TRBJ1-1; d_gene: .; CDR3nt: TGTGCCAGCAGCCTAGATGGGAGCGTTAACACTGAAGCTTTCTTT; CDR3aa: CASSLDGSVNTEAFF
abundance: few; v_gene: TRBV27; j_gene: TRBJ1-1; d_gene: .; CDR3nt: TGTGCCAGCAGTTTGGCGGGCACCTTGAACACTGAAGCTTTCTTT; CDR3aa: CASSLAGTLNTEAFF
abundance: .; v_gene: TRBV15; j_gene: TRBJ1-4; d_gene: TRBD1; CDR3nt: TGTGCCACCCGCCCAGCCAGGGGGTCGAATGAAAAACTGTTTTTT; CDR3aa: CATRPARGSNEKLFF
abundance: few; v_gene: TRBV9; j_gene: TRBJ2-1; d_gene: TRBD2; CDR3nt: TGTGCCAGCAGCGTACGGGGGGGAGCCTACAATGAGCAGTTCTTC; CDR3aa: CASSVRGGAYNEQFF
abundance: .; v_gene: TRBV5-1; j_gene: TRBJ2-7; d_gene: TRBD1; CDR3nt: TGCGCCAGCAGAAGAGGGGCCAGGGTCGGACAGGGGCTCAACGAGCAGTACTTC; CDR3aa: CASRRGARVGQGLNEQYF
abundance: .; v_gene: TRBV11-3; j_gene: TRBJ2-5; d_gene: TRBD1; CDR3nt: TGTGCCAGCAGCCGCAGGGGGCTCCAAGAGACCCAGTACTTC; CDR3aa: CASSRRGLQETQYF
abundance: once; v_gene: TRBV9; j_gene: TRBJ2-1; d_gene: TRBD2; CDR3nt: TGTGCCAGCAGCGCGCGGGGGGCCTTGGACAATGAGCAGTTCTTC; CDR3aa: CASSARGALDNEQFF
abundance: once; v_gene: TRBV4-3; j_gene: TRBJ1-2; d_gene: .; CDR3nt: TGCGCCAGCAGCCAAGACTGGGGTCTGCAATTGGGTTATGGCTACACCTTC; CDR3aa: CASSQDWGLQLGYGYTF
abundance: .; v_gene: TRBV7-6; j_gene: TRBJ2-1; d_gene: .; CDR3nt: TGTGCCAGCAGCTTTGGACCCGCCGAGCAGTTCTTC; CDR3aa: CASSFGPAEQFF
abundance: .; v_gene: TRBV11-3; j_gene: TRBJ2-7; d_gene: .; CDR3nt: TGTGCCAGCAGCTTGGAACACCGTGAGTCCTACGAGCAGTACTTC; CDR3aa: CASSLEHRESYEQYF
abundance: .; v_gene: TRBV10-3; j_gene: TRBJ1-3; d_gene: .; CDR3nt: TGTGCCGCCCGCCCGAGGGAGGGTTCTGGAAACACCATATATTTT; CDR3aa: CAARPREGSGNTIYF
abundance: .; v_gene: TRBV7-6; j_gene: TRBJ2-5; d_gene: TRBD1; CDR3nt: TGTGCCAGCAGCTGGGACAGGGGCGGGGGAGAGACCCAGTACTTC; CDR3aa: CASSWDRGGGETQYF
abundance: once; v_gene: TRBV7-8; j_gene: TRBJ2-1; d_gene: .; CDR3nt: TGTGCCAGCAGCTCCACGGTGAGCTCCTACAATGAGCAGTTCTTC; CDR3aa: CASSSTVSSYNEQFF
abundance: .; v_gene: TRBV5-8; j_gene: TRBJ1-2; d_gene: .; CDR3nt: TGTGCCAGCAGGGGACGGCTGAACTATGGCTACACCTTC; CDR3aa: CASRGRLNYGYTF
abundance: .; v_gene: TRBV27; j_gene: TRBJ1-2; d_gene: .; CDR3nt: TGTGCCAGCAGTTTAGCGGTAAACTATGGCTACACCTTC; CDR3aa: CASSLAVNYGYTF
abundance: .; v_gene: TRBV6-6; j_gene: TRBJ1-1; d_gene: .; CDR3nt: TGTGCCAGCAGTACCTCCGGGAGGAACACTGAAGCTTTCTTT; CDR3aa: CASSTSGRNTEAFF